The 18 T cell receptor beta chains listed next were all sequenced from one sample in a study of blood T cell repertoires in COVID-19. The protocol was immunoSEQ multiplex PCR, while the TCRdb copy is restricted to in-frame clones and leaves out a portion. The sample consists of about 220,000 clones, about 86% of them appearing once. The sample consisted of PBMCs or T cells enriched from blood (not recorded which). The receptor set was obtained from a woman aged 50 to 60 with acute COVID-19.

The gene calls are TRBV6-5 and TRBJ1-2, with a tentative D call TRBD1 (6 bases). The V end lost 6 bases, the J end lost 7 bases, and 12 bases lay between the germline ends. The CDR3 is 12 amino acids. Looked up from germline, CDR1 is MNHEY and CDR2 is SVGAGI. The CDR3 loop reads CASRLLQGGYTF. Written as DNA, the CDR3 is TGTGCCAGCAGACTCCTACAGGGTGGCTACACCTTC.

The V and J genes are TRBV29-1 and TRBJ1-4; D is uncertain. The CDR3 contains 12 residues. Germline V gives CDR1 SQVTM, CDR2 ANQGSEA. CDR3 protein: CSRSATNEKLFF. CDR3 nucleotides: TGCTCCAGATCCGCAACTAATGAAAAACTGTTTTTT.

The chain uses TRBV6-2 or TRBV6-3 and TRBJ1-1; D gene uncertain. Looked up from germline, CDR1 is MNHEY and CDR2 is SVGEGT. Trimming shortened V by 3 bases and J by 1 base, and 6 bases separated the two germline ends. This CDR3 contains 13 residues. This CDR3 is CASSYNGNTEAFF. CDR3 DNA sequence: TGTGCCAGCAGTTATAACGGGAACACTGAAGCTTTCTTT.

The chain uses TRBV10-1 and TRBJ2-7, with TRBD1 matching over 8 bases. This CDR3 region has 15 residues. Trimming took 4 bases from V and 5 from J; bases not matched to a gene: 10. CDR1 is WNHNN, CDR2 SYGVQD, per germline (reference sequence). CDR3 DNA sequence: TGCGCCAGCAGTGTAGACAGGGGTGGACTGAACGAGCAGTACTTC. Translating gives CASSVDRGGLNEQYF.

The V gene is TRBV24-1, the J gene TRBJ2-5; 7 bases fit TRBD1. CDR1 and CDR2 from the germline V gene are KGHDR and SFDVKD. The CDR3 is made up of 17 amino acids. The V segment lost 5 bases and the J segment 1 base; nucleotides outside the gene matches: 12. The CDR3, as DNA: TGTGCCACCAGTGGTTCCCCCGGACAGGAGACCCAAGAGACCCAGTACTTC. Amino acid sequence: CATSGSPGQETQETQYF.

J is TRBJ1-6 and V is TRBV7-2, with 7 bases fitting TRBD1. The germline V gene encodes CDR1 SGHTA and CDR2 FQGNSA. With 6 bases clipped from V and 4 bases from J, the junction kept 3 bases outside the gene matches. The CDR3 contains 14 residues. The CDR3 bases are TGTGCCAGCAGGGGGACAGATTATAATTCACCCCTCCACTTT. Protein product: CASRGTDYNSPLHF.

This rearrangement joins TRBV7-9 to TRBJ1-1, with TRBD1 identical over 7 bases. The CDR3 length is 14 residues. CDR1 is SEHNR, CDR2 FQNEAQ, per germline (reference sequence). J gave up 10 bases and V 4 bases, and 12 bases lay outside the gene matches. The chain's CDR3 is CASSSTLTGLRAFF. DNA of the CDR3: TGTGCCAGCAGCTCCACATTGACAGGGTTGAGAGCTTTCTTT.

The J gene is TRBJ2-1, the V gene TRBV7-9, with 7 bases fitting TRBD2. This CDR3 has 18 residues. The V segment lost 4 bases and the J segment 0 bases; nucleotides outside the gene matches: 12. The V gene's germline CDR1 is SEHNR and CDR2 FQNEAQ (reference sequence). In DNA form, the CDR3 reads TGTGCCAGCAGCTGGGACGAGACTAGCAGAAGCTCCTACAATGAGCAGTTCTTC. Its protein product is CASSWDETSRSSYNEQFF.

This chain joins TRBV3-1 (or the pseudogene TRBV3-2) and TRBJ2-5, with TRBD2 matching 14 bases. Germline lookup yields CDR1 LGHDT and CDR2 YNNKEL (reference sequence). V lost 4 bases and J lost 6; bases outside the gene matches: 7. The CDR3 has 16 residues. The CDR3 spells CASSPGGTSGSKTQYF. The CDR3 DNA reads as TGTGCCAGCAGCCCGGGGGGGACTAGCGGGAGTAAGACCCAGTACTTC.

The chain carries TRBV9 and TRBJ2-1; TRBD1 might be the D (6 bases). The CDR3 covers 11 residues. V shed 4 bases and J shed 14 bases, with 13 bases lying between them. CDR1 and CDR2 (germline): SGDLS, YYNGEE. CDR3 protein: CASSSGEDEFF. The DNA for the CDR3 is TGTGCCAGCAGCTCAGGGGAAGACGAGTTCTTC. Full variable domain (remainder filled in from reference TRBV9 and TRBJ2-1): DSGVTQTPKHLITATGQRVTLRCSPRSGDLSVYWYQQSLDQGLQFLIQYYNGEERAKGNILERFSAQQFPDLHSELNLSSLELGDSALYFCASSSGEDEFFGPGTRLTVL.

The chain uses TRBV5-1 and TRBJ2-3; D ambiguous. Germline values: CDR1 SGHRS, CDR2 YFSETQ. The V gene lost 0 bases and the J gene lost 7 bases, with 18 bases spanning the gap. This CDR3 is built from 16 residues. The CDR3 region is CASSLAYGGISNTQYF. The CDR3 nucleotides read TGCGCCAGCAGCTTGGCCTACGGCGGAATCTCGAATACGCAGTATTTT.

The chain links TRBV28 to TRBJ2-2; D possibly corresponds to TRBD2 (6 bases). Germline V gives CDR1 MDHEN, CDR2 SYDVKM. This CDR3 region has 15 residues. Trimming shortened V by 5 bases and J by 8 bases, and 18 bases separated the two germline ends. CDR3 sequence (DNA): TGTGCCAGCAGTCTCGGGACTCCCGGGTTTGGGGAGCTGTTTTTT. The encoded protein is CASSLGTPGFGELFF.

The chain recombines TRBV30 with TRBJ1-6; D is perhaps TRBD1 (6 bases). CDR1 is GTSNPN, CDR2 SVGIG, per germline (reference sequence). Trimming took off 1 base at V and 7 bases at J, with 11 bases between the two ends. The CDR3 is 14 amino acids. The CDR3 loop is CAWSARGRNSPLHF. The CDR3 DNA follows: TGTGCCTGGAGTGCCAGGGGAAGGAATTCACCCCTCCACTTT.

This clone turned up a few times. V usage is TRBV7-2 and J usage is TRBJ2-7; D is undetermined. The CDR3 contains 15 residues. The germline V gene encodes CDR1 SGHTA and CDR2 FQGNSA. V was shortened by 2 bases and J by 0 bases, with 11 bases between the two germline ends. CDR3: CASSLLDTDSYEQYF. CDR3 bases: TGTGCCAGCAGCTTACTTGACACGGACTCCTACGAGCAGTACTTC.

This CDR3 reads CASSLSKSQAESYEQYF. In DNA form, the CDR3 reads TGTGCCAGCAGCCTATCCAAGAGCCAAGCGGAGTCCTACGAGCAGTACTTC. This chain links TRBV7-2 with TRBJ2-7, with D possibly being TRBD2 (5 bases). The length of the CDR3 is 17 residues. V dropped 5 bases and J dropped 1 base, with 21 bases sitting between them. In germline, CDR1 is SGHTA, CDR2 FQGNSA.

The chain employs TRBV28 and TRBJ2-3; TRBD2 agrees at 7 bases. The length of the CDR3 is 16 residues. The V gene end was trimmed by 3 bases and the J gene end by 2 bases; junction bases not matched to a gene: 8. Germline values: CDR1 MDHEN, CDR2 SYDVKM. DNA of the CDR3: TGTGCCAGCAGTTTTTGGGAGGGTCTATCCACAGATACGCAGTATTTT. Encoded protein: CASSFWEGLSTDTQYF.

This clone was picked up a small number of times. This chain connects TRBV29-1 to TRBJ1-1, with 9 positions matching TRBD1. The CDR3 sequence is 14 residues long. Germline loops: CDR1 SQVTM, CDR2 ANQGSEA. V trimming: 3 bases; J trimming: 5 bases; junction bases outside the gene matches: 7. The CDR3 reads CSVDKWDRVTEAFF. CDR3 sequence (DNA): TGCAGCGTTGATAAGTGGGACAGGGTAACTGAAGCTTTCTTT.

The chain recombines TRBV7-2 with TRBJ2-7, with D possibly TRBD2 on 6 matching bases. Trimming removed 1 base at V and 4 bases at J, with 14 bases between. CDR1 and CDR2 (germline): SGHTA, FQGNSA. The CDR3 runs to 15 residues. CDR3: CASSLGQGGLYEQYF. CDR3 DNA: TGTGCCAGCAGCTTAGGGCAGGGAGGCTTGTACGAGCAGTACTTC.